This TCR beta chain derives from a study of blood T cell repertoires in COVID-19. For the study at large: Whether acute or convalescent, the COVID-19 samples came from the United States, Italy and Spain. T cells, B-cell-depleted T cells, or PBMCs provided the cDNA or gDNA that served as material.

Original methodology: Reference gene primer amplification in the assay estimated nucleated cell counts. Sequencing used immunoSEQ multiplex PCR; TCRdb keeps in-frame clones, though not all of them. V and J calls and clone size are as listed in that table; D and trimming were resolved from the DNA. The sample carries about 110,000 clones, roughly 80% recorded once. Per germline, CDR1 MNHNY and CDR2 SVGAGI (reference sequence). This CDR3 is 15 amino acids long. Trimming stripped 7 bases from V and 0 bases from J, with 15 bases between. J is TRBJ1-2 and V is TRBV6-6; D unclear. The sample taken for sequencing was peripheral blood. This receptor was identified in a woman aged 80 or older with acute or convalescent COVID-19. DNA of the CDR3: TGTGCCAGCACCGTCCCCGAGCGACCTAACTATGGCTACACCTTC. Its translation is CASTVPERPNYGYTF.